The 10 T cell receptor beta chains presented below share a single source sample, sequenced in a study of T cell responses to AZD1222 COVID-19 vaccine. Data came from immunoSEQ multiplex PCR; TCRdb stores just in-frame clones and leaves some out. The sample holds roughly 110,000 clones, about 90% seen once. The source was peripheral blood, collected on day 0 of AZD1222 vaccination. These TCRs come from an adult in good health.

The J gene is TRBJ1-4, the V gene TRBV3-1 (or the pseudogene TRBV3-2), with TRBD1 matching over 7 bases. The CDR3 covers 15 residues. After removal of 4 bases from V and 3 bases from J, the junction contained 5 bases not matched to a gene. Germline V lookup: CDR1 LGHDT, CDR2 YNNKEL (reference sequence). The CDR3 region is CASSRRGAANEKLFF. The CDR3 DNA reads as TGTGCCAGCAGCCGCAGGGGGGCTGCTAATGAAAAACTGTTTTTT.

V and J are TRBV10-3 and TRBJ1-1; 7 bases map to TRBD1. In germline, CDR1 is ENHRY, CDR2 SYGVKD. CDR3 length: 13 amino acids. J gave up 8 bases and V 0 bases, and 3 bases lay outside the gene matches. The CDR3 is CAISESDRLEAFF. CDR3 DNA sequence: TGTGCCATCAGTGAGTCGGACAGGTTGGAAGCTTTCTTT.

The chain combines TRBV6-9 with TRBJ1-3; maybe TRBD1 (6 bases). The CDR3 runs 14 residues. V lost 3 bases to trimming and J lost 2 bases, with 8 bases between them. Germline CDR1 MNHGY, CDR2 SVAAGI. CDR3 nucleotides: TGTGCCAGCAGTTACCCAGGGGCTGGAAACACCATATATTTT. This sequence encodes CASSYPGAGNTIYF.

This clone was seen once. CDR3 in amino acids: CASGTPTGGNEKLFF. The CDR3 region has the DNA TGTGCCAGCGGAACCCCGACAGGGGGTAATGAAAAACTGTTTTTT. This sequence joins TRBV28 and TRBJ1-4, with TRBD1 matching over 9 bases. This CDR3 comprises 15 residues. CDR1 and CDR2 from the germline V gene are MDHEN and SYDVKM. With V trimmed by 8 bases and J by 4 bases, 8 bases remained unmatched.

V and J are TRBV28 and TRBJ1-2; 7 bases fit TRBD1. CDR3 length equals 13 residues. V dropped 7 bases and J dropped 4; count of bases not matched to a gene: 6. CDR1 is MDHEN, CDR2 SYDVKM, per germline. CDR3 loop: CASKIQGPYGYTF. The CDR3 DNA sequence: TGTGCCAGCAAAATACAGGGGCCCTATGGCTACACCTTC.

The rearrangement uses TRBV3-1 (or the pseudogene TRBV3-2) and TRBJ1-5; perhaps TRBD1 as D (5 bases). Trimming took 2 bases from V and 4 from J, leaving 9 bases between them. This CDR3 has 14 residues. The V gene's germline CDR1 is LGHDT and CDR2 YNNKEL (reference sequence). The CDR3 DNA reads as TGTGCCAGCAGCCAACAGGGACTTAATCAGCCCCAGCATTTT. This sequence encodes CASSQQGLNQPQHF.

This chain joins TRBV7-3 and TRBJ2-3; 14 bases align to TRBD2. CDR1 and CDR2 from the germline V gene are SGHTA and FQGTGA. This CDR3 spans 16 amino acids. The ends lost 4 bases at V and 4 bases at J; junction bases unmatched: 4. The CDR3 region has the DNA TGTGCCAGCAGCTCCCGGACTAGCGGGAGGTCAGATACGCAGTATTTT. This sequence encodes CASSSRTSGRSDTQYF.

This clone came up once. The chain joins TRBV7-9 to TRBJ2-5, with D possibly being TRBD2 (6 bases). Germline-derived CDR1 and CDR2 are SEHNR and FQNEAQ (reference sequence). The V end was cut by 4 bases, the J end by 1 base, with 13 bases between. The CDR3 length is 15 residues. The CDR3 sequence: CASSWTRRVQETQYF. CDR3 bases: TGTGCCAGCAGCTGGACCCGGAGGGTCCAAGAGACCCAGTACTTC.

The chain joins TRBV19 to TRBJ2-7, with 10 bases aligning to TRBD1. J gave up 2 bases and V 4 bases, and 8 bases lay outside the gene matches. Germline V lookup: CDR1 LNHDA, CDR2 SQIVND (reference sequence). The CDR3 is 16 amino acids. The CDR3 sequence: CASSTLGQGHTYEQYF. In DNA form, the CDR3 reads TGTGCCAGTAGTACCTTGGGACAGGGGCACACCTACGAGCAGTACTTC.

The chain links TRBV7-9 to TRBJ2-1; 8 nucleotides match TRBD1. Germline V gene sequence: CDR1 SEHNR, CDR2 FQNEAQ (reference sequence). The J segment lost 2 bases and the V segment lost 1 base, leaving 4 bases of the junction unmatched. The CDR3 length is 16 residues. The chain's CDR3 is CASSLDRGYTYNEQFF. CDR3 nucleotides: TGTGCCAGCAGCTTAGACAGGGGGTATACCTACAATGAGCAGTTCTTC.